The clone carrying this T cell receptor beta chain has a handful of counts. MiXCR, applied by TCRdb to the RT-PCR reads, yields one record per CDR3 protein. The sample includes more than 550,000 distinct CDR3 sequences, 14% of them seen just once. This receptor was taken from a female donor in good health, serving as a healthy control. The specimen sequenced was memory CD4+ T cells from blood.

For the CDR3, the DNA is TGTGCCAGCAGCTTACAGGGGACGGGCGAAAAACTGTTTTTT. As protein: CASSLQGTGEKLFF. The chain joins TRBV5-8 to TRBJ1-4; the match to TRBD1 covers 7 bases. This CDR3 spans 14 amino acids. The germline CDR1 and CDR2 sequences are SGHTS and YDEGEE. Trimming removed 2 bases from V and 8 bases from J; junction bases left unmatched: 6.